This TCR beta chain was obtained from a study of T cell responses to AZD1222 COVID-19 vaccine. Whole-study findings and limits: The study sampled repertoires only after the peak T cell response. Clonal diversity was possibly underestimated, and white British individuals and females predominated among donors.

Some clones are missing from TCRdb's copy, which holds only in-frame ones; the method was immunoSEQ multiplex PCR. Altogether 120,000 or so clones are present, less than 95% being singletons, with the ten largest covering approximately 4.5%. About this clone itself: What it binds is unknown.

V lost 0 bases and J lost 0, with 6 bases in between. CDR3 length: 13 residues. Looked up from germline, CDR1 is GTSNPN and CDR2 is SVGIG (reference sequence). This material consisted of peripheral blood, taken on day 0 of MenACWY control vaccination. The V gene is TRBV30, the J gene TRBJ2-7; a possible D gene is TRBD1 (5 bases). This TCR was sampled from an adult in good health. The DNA for the CDR3 is TGTGCCTGGAGTGTAGACAGCTCCTACGAGCAGTACTTC. This gives the protein CAWSVDSSYEQYF.